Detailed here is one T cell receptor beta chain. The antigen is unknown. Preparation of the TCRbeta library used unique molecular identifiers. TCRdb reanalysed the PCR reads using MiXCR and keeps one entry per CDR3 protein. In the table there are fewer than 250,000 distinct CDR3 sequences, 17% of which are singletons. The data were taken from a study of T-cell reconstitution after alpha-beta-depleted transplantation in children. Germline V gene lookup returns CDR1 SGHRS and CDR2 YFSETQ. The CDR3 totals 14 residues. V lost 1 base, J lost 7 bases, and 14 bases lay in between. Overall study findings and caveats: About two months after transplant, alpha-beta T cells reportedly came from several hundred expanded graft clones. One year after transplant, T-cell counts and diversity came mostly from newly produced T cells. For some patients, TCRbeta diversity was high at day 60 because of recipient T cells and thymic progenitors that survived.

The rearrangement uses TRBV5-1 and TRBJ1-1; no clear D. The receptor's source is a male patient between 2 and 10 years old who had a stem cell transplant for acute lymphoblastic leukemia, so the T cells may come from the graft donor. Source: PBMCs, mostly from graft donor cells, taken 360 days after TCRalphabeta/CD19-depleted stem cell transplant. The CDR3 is CASSLRPAWGEAFF. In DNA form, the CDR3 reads TGCGCCAGCAGCTTGAGGCCGGCCTGGGGTGAAGCTTTCTTT.